A selection of T cell receptor beta chains follows, all from one sample in a study of response to subunit inactivated influenza vaccine. Each CDR3 protein gets one entry after TCRdb re-called the RT-PCR reads with MiXCR. The profile shows about 540,000 distinct CDR3 sequences, under 30% of them singletons. This sample was shared with a second study, whose subject was T cells expressing NK-cell markers.

Sample: CD4+ T cells sorted from PBMCs, taken about 13 days after vaccination. Receptors originate from a man aged 45 to 65 who received an inactivated influenza vaccine. CDR3s leave out the opening cysteine and the closing phenylalanine or tryptophan.

V gene	J gene	CDR3 protein
TRBV5-1	TRBJ2-1	ASSLARLAGVGEQF
TRBV20-1	TRBJ2-1	SAPWTTYNEQF
TRBV5-1	TRBJ1-6	ASSEAEESPLH
TRBV6-1	TRBJ1-2	ASSEEGSVYGYT
TRBV5-1	TRBJ1-1	ASSLDRESAAF
TRBV11-2	TRBJ2-3	ASSFNRLSDTQY
TRBV10-3	TRBJ2-1	AIKTSGGAYEQF
TRBV2	TRBJ1-1	ASSDGREKNTEAF
TRBV11-2	TRBJ2-1	ASSLSDGRGTNEQF
TRBV14	TRBJ2-4	ASSQDRGTIQY
TRBV7-9	TRBJ2-3	ASSLDGVPRTDTQY
TRBV20-1	TRBJ2-1	SGADRGNEQF
TRBV20-1	TRBJ2-1	SARGVSSGSYEQF
TRBV7-2	TRBJ1-2	ASSPADLGGYT
TRBV7-2	TRBJ2-3	ASSSLPGPGAQY
TRBV18	TRBJ2-7	ASSPWALDVVGEQY
TRBV7-2	TRBJ2-3	ASSKGGGVTDTQY
TRBV3-1	TRBJ2-5	ASSQIRTGGYQETQY
TRBV5-5	TRBJ2-1	ASSSGTSLINEQF
TRBV3-1	TRBJ2-5	ASSQEGARQETQY
TRBV6-5	TRBJ1-1	ASSYGRERDTEAF
TRBV20-1	TRBJ2-2	SATRGGSGTGELF
TRBV11-1	TRBJ2-1	ASSLANFPRVSYNEQF
TRBV10-3	TRBJ2-7	ATTGTIRDEQY
TRBV28	TRBJ2-3	ASSKSATQY
TRBV12-3/TRBV12-4	TRBJ1-5	ASSPGTGQNQPQH
TRBV7-6	TRBJ1-1	ASSLVGEATEAF
TRBV6-2/TRBV6-3	TRBJ1-1	ASKTGNTEAF
TRBV10-3	TRBJ2-1	AISAAGTSGTSSYNEQF
TRBV4-1	TRBJ1-5	ASSQGRGLGANQPQH
TRBV20-1	TRBJ2-5	SARDLAIQETQY
TRBV20-1	TRBJ2-5	SARVGQGRETQY
TRBV9	TRBJ1-4	ASAPRGTNEKLF
TRBV12-3/TRBV12-4	TRBJ2-5	ASSPGGLAEGFGQY
TRBV6-5	TRBJ1-6	ASSYRGSNSPLH
TRBV5-1	TRBJ2-7	ASSWTSGRSYEQY
TRBV20-1	TRBJ1-5	SASGQGAQPQH
TRBV6-1	TRBJ2-7	ASSEAVKGVSYEQY
TRBV5-1	TRBJ2-2	ASSPTGVTGELF
TRBV20-1	TRBJ2-3	TVPGLATDTQY
TRBV20-1	TRBJ2-2	SASFGQGTGELF
TRBV7-9	TRBJ2-7	ASGQGWEQY
TRBV6-6	TRBJ2-7	ASRPETYEQY
TRBV7-2	TRBJ2-1	ASSFYLAGVGYEQF
TRBV19	TRBJ2-5	ASSIYGSFETQY
TRBV7-9	TRBJ1-4	ASSPLGRGNEKLF
TRBV9	TRBJ2-7	DSSLLEKNEQY
TRBV11-2	TRBJ2-5	ASRPTAKGETQY